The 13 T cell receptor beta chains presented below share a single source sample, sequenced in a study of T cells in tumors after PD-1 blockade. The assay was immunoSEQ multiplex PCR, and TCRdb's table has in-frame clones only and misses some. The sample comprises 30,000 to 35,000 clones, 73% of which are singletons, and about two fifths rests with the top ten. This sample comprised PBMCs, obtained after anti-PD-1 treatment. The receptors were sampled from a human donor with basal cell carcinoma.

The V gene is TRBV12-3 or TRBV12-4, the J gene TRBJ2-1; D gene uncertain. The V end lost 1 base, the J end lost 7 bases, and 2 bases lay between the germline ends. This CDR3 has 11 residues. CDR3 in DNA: TGTGCCAGCAGTTTAGGGAATGAGCAGTTCTTC. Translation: CASSLGNEQFF.

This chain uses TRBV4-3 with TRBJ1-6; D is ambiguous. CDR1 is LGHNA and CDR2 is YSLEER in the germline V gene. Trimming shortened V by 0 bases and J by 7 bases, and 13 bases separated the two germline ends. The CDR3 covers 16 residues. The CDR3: CASSQEPPGRNSPLHF. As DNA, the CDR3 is TGCGCCAGCAGCCAAGAGCCGCCGGGTCGAAATTCACCCCTCCACTTT.

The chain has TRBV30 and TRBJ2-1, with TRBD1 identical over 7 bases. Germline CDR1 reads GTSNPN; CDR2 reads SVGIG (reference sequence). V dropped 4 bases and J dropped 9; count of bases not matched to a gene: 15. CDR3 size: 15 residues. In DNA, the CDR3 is TGTGCCTGGACACTCAGAAGGGGGCCCGTCGGTGAGCAGTTCTTC. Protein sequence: CAWTLRRGPVGEQFF.

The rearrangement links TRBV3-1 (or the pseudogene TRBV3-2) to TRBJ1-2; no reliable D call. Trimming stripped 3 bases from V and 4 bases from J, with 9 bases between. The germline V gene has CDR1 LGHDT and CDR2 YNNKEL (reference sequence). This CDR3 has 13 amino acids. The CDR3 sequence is CASSHEASYGYTF. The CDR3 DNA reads TGTGCCAGCAGCCATGAGGCCTCCTATGGCTACACCTTC.

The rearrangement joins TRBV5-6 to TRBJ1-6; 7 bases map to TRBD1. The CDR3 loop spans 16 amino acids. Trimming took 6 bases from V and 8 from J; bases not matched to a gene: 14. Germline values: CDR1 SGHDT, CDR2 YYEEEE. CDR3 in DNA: TGTGCCAGCAAGCCCACGGGGGGGACAGCTTATTCACCCCTCCACTTT. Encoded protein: CASKPTGGTAYSPLHF. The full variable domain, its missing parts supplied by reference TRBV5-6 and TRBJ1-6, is DAGVTQSPTHLIKTRGQQVTLRCSPKSGHDTVSWYQQALGQGPQFIFQYYEEEERQRGNFPDRFSGHQFPNYSSELNVNALLLGDSALYLCASKPTGGTAYSPLHFGNGTRLTVT.

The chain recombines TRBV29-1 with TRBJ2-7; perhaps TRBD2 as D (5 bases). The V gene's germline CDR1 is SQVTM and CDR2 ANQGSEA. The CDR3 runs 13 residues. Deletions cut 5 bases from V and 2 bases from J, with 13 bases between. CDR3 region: CSVLSRGTYEQYF. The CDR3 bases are TGCAGCGTTTTAAGTAGAGGGACCTACGAGCAGTACTTC.

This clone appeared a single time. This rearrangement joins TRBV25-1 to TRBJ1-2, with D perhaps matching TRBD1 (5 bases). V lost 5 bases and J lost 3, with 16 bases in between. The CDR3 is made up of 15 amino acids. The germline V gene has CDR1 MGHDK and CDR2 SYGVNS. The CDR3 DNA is TGTGCCAGCAGTCCCGCCGGTTGGGGGGACTATGGCTACACCTTC. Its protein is CASSPAGWGDYGYTF.

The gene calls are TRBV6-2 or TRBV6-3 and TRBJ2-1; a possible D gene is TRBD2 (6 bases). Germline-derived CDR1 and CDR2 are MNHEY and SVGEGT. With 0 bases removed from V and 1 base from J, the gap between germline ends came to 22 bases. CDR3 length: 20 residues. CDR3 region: CASSYSKYGTGVGSYNEQFF. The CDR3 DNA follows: TGTGCCAGCAGTTACTCGAAGTACGGAACGGGAGTAGGGTCCTACAATGAGCAGTTCTTC.

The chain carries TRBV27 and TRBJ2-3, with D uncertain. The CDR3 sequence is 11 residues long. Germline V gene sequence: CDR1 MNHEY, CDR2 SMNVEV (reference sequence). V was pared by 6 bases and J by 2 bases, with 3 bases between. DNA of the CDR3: TGTGCCAGCAGAACCACAGATACGCAGTATTTT. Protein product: CASRTTDTQYF.

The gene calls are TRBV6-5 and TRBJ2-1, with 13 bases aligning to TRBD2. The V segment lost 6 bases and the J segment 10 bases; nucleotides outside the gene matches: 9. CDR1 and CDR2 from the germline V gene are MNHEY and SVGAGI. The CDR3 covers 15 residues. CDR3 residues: CASRPGLAGVREQFF. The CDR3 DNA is TGTGCCAGCAGACCCGGACTAGCGGGAGTTAGAGAGCAGTTCTTC.

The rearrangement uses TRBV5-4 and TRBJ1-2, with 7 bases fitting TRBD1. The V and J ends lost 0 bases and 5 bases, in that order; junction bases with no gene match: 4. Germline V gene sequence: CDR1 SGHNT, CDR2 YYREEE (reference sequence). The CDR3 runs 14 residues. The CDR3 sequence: CASSLGRDRYGYTF. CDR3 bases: TGTGCCAGCAGCTTGGGTCGGGACAGATATGGCTACACCTTC.

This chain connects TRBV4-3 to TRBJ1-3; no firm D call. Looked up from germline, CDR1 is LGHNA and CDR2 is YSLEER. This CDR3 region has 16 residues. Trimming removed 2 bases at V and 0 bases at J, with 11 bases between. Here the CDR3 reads CASSQQRPTSGNTIYF. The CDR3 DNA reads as TGCGCCAGCAGCCAACAGAGACCAACCTCTGGAAACACCATATATTTT.

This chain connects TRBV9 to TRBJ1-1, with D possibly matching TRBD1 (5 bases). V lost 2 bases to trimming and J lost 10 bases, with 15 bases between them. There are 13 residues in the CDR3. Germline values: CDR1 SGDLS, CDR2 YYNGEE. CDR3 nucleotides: TGTGCCAGCAGCGTCGGTCTAGGGGTATTAGCTTTCTTT. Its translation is CASSVGLGVLAFF.